The 15 T cell receptor beta chains given below trace back to one sample, sequenced in a study of blood T cell repertoires in COVID-19. The table came from immunoSEQ multiplex PCR; TCRdb's copy has only in-frame clones and leaves some out. The repertoire includes about 130,000 clones, around four fifths of them detected once, and roughly 10% sits in the top ten. Sequencing used peripheral blood. The receptors stem from a man aged 40-55 years with active or convalescent COVID-19.

The chain links TRBV4-2 to TRBJ1-5, with a tentative D call TRBD1 (5 bases). CDR3 size: 15 residues. Germline lookup yields CDR1 LGHNA and CDR2 YNFKEQ. V was pared by 0 bases and J by 4 bases, with 10 bases between. CDR3: CASSQELGGNQPQHF. In DNA, the CDR3 is TGTGCCAGCAGCCAAGAACTGGGGGGGAATCAGCCCCAGCATTTT.

The chain joins TRBV10-3 to TRBJ1-1; possibly TRBD1 for D (6 bases). V was trimmed by 4 bases and J by 5 bases, leaving 14 bases between them. CDR1 is ENHRY and CDR2 is SYGVKD in the germline V gene. The CDR3 runs 14 residues. CDR3 in DNA: TGTGCCATCAGTGGGGGGGGGCAAAAAACTGAAGCTTTCTTT. It specifies CAISGGGQKTEAFF.

The V gene is TRBV29-1, the J gene TRBJ1-2; no clear D gene. This CDR3 region has 14 residues. Trimming stripped 6 bases from V and 3 bases from J, with 17 bases between. CDR1 is SQVTM, CDR2 ANQGSEA, per germline. The CDR3 region is CSVQVNRQYYGYTF. The CDR3 DNA is TGCAGCGTGCAAGTAAACAGACAATACTATGGCTACACCTTC. Variable domain in full (rest from reference TRBV29-1 and TRBJ1-2): SAVISQKPSRDICQRGTSLTIQCQVDSQVTMMFWYRQQPGQSLTLIATANQGSEATYESGFVIDKFPISRPNLTFSTLTVSNMSPEDSSIYLCSVQVNRQYYGYTFGSGTRLTVV.

J is TRBJ2-5 and V is TRBV5-1; D uncertain. The CDR3 is 15 residues long. Looked up from germline, CDR1 is SGHRS and CDR2 is YFSETQ. V lost 3 bases and J lost 3, with 15 bases in between. The CDR3 reads CASSSQAGMEETQYF. The DNA for the CDR3 is TGCGCCAGCAGCTCCCAGGCTGGAATGGAAGAGACCCAGTACTTC.

This chain connects TRBV28 to TRBJ2-7; the match to TRBD1 covers 7 bases. The length of the CDR3 is 15 residues. The V segment lost 4 bases and the J segment 6 bases; nucleotides outside the gene matches: 12. Germline CDR1 is MDHEN and CDR2 is SYDVKM. The CDR3, as DNA: TGTGCCAGCAGTTCACCCCACAGGGGCTTAAGCGAGCAGTACTTC. It codes for CASSSPHRGLSEQYF.

The chain links TRBV12-3 or TRBV12-4 to TRBJ2-7; D remains ambiguous. The CDR3 extends over 13 amino acids. The V and J ends lost 1 base and 2 bases respectively, with 6 bases between them. DNA for the CDR3: TGTGCCAGCAGTTTAGGTCATGCCTACGAGCAGTACTTC. Translated: CASSLGHAYEQYF.

The genes are TRBV7-2 and TRBJ1-2; TRBD1 aligns across 7 bases. Trimming at V came to 5 bases and at J to 1 base, leaving 1 base not matched to a gene. Germline V CDR1 and CDR2: SGHTA, FQGNSA. The length of the CDR3 is 13 residues. CDR3 bases: TGTGCCAGCAGCGGGACAGTTAACTATGGCTACACCTTC. Protein product: CASSGTVNYGYTF.

The chain uses TRBV5-5 and TRBJ2-7; no reliable D call. Germline values: CDR1 SGHKS, CDR2 YYEKEE (reference sequence). The CDR3 is made up of 15 amino acids. The V end was cut by 2 bases, the J end by 2 bases, with 14 bases between. This chain's CDR3 is CASSFKPVDTYEQYF. The CDR3 nucleotides are TGTGCCAGCAGCTTTAAACCGGTAGATACCTACGAGCAGTACTTC.

CDR3 loop: CASSLTTGVYEQYF. As DNA, the CDR3 is TGCGCCAGCAGCTTGACGACAGGGGTCTACGAGCAGTACTTC. V and J are TRBV5-1 and TRBJ2-7; 8 bases match TRBD1. The trim removed 1 base at V and 3 bases at J, leaving 3 bases unmatched. Germline V gene lookup returns CDR1 SGHRS and CDR2 YFSETQ. This CDR3 spans 14 amino acids.

The rearrangement uses TRBV28 and TRBJ2-7, with 11 nucleotides matching TRBD2. V lost 3 bases to trimming and J lost 4 bases; unmatched junction nucleotides: 8. The CDR3 runs to 16 residues. Germline V gene lookup returns CDR1 MDHEN and CDR2 SYDVKM. The CDR3 spells CASSFSGRGPEYEQYF. The DNA for the CDR3 is TGTGCCAGCAGTTTTAGCGGGAGGGGACCAGAGTACGAGCAGTACTTC. Based on the CDR3 plus reference TRBV28 and TRBJ2-7, the full variable domain is DVKVTQSSRYLVKRTGEKVFLECVQDMDHENMFWYRQDPGLGLRLIYFSYDVKMKEKGDIPEGYSVSREKKERFSLILESASTNQTSMYLCASSFSGRGPEYEQYFGPGTRLTVT.

The chain joins TRBV6-5 to TRBJ2-7, with 8 bases matching TRBD1. CDR3 length equals 14 residues. V lost 8 bases, J lost 4 bases, and 10 bases stayed unmatched. Germline CDR1 reads MNHEY; CDR2 reads SVGAGI. CDR3 DNA: TGTGCCAGCGAGACAGGGGCGATTAGGTACGAGCAGTACTTC. Translation: CASETGAIRYEQYF.

A few counts support this clone. This chain connects TRBV5-4 to TRBJ1-2, with 9 nucleotides matching TRBD1. The V gene's germline CDR1 is SGHNT and CDR2 YYREEE (reference sequence). The CDR3 has 14 residues. Trimming at V came to 4 bases and at J to 1 base, leaving 2 bases not matched to a gene. As DNA, the CDR3 is TGTGCCAGCAGCCAGGACAGGGGTAACTATGGCTACACCTTC. This gives the protein CASSQDRGNYGYTF.

The chain employs TRBV3-1 (or the pseudogene TRBV3-2) and TRBJ2-7; TRBD2 matches 8 bases. The CDR3 is 15 residues long. The junction had 3 bases not matched to a gene; V was cut back by 0 bases and J by 2 bases. Germline V lookup: CDR1 LGHDT, CDR2 YNNKEL (reference sequence). In DNA, the CDR3 is TGTGCCAGCAGCCAAGATGCGACTAGCGCCTACGAGCAGTACTTC. Translating it yields CASSQDATSAYEQYF.

The chain carries TRBV2 and TRBJ1-4, with 8 bases that match TRBD1. V trimming: 5 bases; J trimming: 5 bases; junction bases outside the gene matches: 7. Germline V gives CDR1 SNHLY, CDR2 FYNNEI. The CDR3 runs 15 residues. CDR3 coding DNA: TGTGCCAGCAGTCCATGGACAGGGAGGAATGAAAAACTGTTTTTT. Protein: CASSPWTGRNEKLFF.

V is TRBV7-9 and J is TRBJ2-5; 14 nucleotides align to TRBD2. The CDR3 consists of 16 residues. The trim removed 5 bases at V and 5 bases at J, leaving 7 bases unmatched. The germline gives CDR1 SEHNR, CDR2 FQNEAQ (reference sequence). CDR3 region: CASSRGLAGVQETQYF. The CDR3 region has the DNA TGTGCCAGCAGCCGGGGACTAGCGGGGGTTCAGGAGACCCAGTACTTC.